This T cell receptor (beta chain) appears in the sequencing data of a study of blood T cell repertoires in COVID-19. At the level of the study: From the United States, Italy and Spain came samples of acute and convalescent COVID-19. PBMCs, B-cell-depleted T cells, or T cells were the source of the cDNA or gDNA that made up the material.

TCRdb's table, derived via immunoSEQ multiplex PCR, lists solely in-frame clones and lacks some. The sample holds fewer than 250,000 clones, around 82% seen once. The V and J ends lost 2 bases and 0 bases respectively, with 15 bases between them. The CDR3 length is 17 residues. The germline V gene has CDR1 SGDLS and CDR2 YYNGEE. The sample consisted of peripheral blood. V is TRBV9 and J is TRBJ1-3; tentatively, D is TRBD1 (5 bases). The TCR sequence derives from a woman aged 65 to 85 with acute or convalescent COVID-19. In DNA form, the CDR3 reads TGTGCCAGCAGCGTGTCTACAGGCCCATCCTCTGGAAACACCATATATTTT. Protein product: CASSVSTGPSSGNTIYF.